The 32 T cell receptor beta chains given below trace back to one sample, sequenced in a study of cytomegalovirus exposure and HLA in healthy donors (dated by TCRdb to 2016 to 2017). The library relied on the immunoSEQ multiplex PCR assay. For the multiplex PCR, a mixture combining 60 forward primers for TCR Vbeta segments and 13 reverse primers for TCR Jbeta segments was used. TCRdb stores this immuneACCESS table with in-frame sequences only. Part of the clones is absent; in the studies checked, under half of the shortfall reflects unresolved V genes, and no reason is known for the rest. The sample includes around 110,000 clones, with 9.5% observed a single time. In total, the top ten clones hold less than 4% of the sample. The sample was PBMCs. These receptors were taken from a man aged 25 to 40 in good health and CMV-seronegative.

Notes on this clone: Lacking the conserved final phenylalanine or tryptophan, this CDR3 likely reflects a read error. This rearrangement joins TRBV6-1 to TRBJ1-1; a weak D match, TRBD1 (5 bases). The CDR3 has 12 residues. V lost 8 bases to trimming and J lost 5 bases, with 12 bases between them. The germline gives CDR1 MNHNS, CDR2 SASEGT. The CDR3, as DNA: TGTGCCAGCCCTCGCGGGGGGACTGAAGCTTTCGTT. Its translation is CASPRGGTEAFV.

This clone was found a few times. V is TRBV11-3 and J is TRBJ2-1; 14 nucleotides line up with TRBD2. CDR1 SGHNT and CDR2 YENEEA come from the germline V gene. With 3 bases clipped from V and 8 bases from J, the junction kept 9 bases outside the gene matches. CDR3 size: 17 residues. The CDR3 here is CASSFVTSGRGGHEQFF. The CDR3 DNA sequence: TGTGCCAGCAGCTTCGTGACTAGCGGGAGGGGAGGGCATGAGCAGTTCTTC.

This sequence joins TRBV9 and TRBJ1-5; 7 bases agree with TRBD1. The CDR3 totals 17 residues. Germline lookup yields CDR1 SGDLS and CDR2 YYNGEE. The junction had 10 bases not matched to a gene; V was cut back by 4 bases and J by 0 bases. The CDR3 spells CASSRGTAGSSNQPQHF. CDR3 coding DNA: TGTGCCAGCAGCCGCGGGACAGCTGGTAGTAGCAATCAGCCCCAGCATTTT.

The chain uses TRBV5-1 and TRBJ2-1, with TRBD2 as a possible D gene (6 bases). Germline lookup yields CDR1 SGHRS and CDR2 YFSETQ. CDR3 size: 16 residues. The V end was cut by 3 bases, the J end by 7 bases, with 20 bases between. The DNA of the CDR3 is TGCGCCAGCAGCTACTATAGCGGAGAAACAACGAATGAGCAGTTCTTC. It yields the protein CASSYYSGETTNEQFF.

The genes are TRBV2 and TRBJ2-7; the D gene is possibly TRBD2 (5 bases). Germline CDR1 reads SNHLY; CDR2 reads FYNNEI. The CDR3 contains 14 residues. The V gene lost 6 bases and the J gene lost 0 bases, with 12 bases spanning the gap. The CDR3 protein is CASRVRGNSYEQYF. Written as DNA, the CDR3 is TGTGCCAGCAGAGTCCGGGGAAACTCCTACGAGCAGTACTTC.

V usage is TRBV5-6 and J usage is TRBJ2-3; the match to TRBD2 covers 10 bases. Germline V gene data show CDR1 as SGHDT and CDR2 as YYEEEE. The trim removed 2 bases at V and 1 base at J, leaving 7 bases unmatched. The CDR3 extends over 17 amino acids. CDR3 DNA sequence: TGTGCCAGCAGCTTACTCGGGACTAGCGATCGCACAGATACGCAGTATTTT. Translating it yields CASSLLGTSDRTDTQYF.

This clone has just a few counts. The CDR3 protein is CASSLRTVLNTEAFF. DNA for the CDR3: TGTGCCAGCAGCCTACGGACAGTCTTGAACACTGAAGCTTTCTTT. The rearrangement links TRBV7-6 to TRBJ1-1, with TRBD1 as a possible D gene (6 bases). Germline V gene data show CDR1 as SGHVS and CDR2 as FNYEAQ. The CDR3 spans 15 residues. V lost 5 bases and J 0 bases, leaving 13 bases between the germline ends.

This clone was picked up a small number of times. The V call is TRBV7-9, the J call TRBJ1-1, with TRBD1 as a possible D gene (6 bases). The CDR3 covers 13 residues. The germline V and J ends were trimmed by 5 bases and 8 bases, with 15 bases remaining between them. The germline V gene has CDR1 SEHNR and CDR2 FQNEAQ (reference sequence). CDR3 sequence reads: CASSPRGPQEAFF. Written as DNA, the CDR3 is TGTGCCAGCAGCCCCAGGGGCCCCCAAGAAGCTTTCTTT.

This clone was observed a few times. This chain uses TRBV5-4 with TRBJ2-3, with a possible D match to TRBD2 (6 bases). Trimming left V 3 bases short and J 0 bases short, with 11 bases between. The CDR3 runs to 15 residues. Germline V gene data show CDR1 as SGHNT and CDR2 as YYREEE (reference sequence). The CDR3 DNA reads as TGTGCCAGCAGCTCCTTAGCGGTTAGCACAGATACGCAGTATTTT. Amino acids: CASSSLAVSTDTQYF.

This chain connects TRBV5-4 to TRBJ1-2; TRBD1 matches 7 bases. The germline V gene encodes CDR1 SGHNT and CDR2 YYREEE (reference sequence). Trimming took 5 bases from V and 4 from J; bases not matched to a gene: 8. This CDR3 has 14 amino acids. The CDR3 reads CASREGAQGYGYTF. The CDR3 bases are TGTGCCAGCAGAGAGGGGGCTCAGGGCTATGGCTACACCTTC.

This clone has only a few counts. This chain joins TRBV27 and TRBJ2-5; a possible D gene is TRBD2 (5 bases). The V and J ends lost 3 bases and 4 bases respectively, with 12 bases between them. The germline V gene encodes CDR1 MNHEY and CDR2 SMNVEV (reference sequence). CDR3 length equals 14 residues. The CDR3 sequence is CASSFFGRGETQYF. CDR3 DNA sequence: TGTGCCAGCAGTTTTTTCGGACGGGGAGAGACCCAGTACTTC.

The chain employs TRBV18 and TRBJ2-5, with TRBD2 matching 14 bases. Germline V gives CDR1 KGHSH, CDR2 LQKENI. The CDR3 totals 17 residues. V gave up 3 bases and J gave up 3 bases; unmatched junction bases: 6. For the CDR3, the DNA is TGTGCCAGCTCACCGACAGGGACTAGCGGGGGCAAAGAGACCCAGTACTTC. This gives the protein CASSPTGTSGGKETQYF.

This clone was counted only a few times. This rearrangement joins TRBV28 to TRBJ2-3, with a weak D call TRBD2 (6 bases). CDR3 size: 13 residues. CDR1 is MDHEN and CDR2 is SYDVKM in the germline V gene. Trimming removed 6 bases at V and 14 bases at J, with 21 bases between. CDR3 nucleotide sequence: TGTGCCAGCAGGGATAGCGGAGCTGCCCCGAGGTATTTT. Protein product: CASRDSGAAPRYF. Full variable domain (outside the CDR3, taken from reference TRBV28 and TRBJ2-3): DVKVTQSSRYLVKRTGEKVFLECVQDMDHENMFWYRQDPGLGLRLIYFSYDVKMKEKGDIPEGYSVSREKKERFSLILESASTNQTSMYLCASRDSGAAPRYFGPGTRLTVL.

The chain recombines TRBV7-2 with TRBJ2-7; 7 nucleotides match TRBD2. This CDR3 region has 15 residues. Trimming cost V 5 bases and J 2 bases; bases outside gene matches: 9. Germline lookup yields CDR1 SGHTA and CDR2 FQGNSA. The CDR3, as DNA: TGTGCCAGCAGCGGGGGACTAAGTATCGCCTACGAGCAGTACTTC. Translated, it gives CASSGGLSIAYEQYF.

This clone has only a few counts. This sequence joins TRBV11-2 and TRBJ1-6, with no clear D. The CDR3 runs 15 residues. The germline V and J ends were trimmed by 1 base and 9 bases, with 13 bases remaining between them. Germline V lookup: CDR1 SGHAT, CDR2 FQNNGV. The CDR3 region has the DNA TGTGCCAGCAGCTTAGGGCAGGCATCGCTTTCACCCCTCCACTTT. This translates into CASSLGQASLSPLHF.

This clone was observed a few times. The chain is built from TRBV28 and TRBJ2-7, with D hard to call. The CDR3 loop spans 15 amino acids. Trimming took 0 bases from V and 2 from J, leaving 11 bases between them. Germline-derived CDR1 and CDR2 are MDHEN and SYDVKM. The CDR3 region is CASSLWVVQTYEQYF. The CDR3 nucleotides are TGTGCCAGCAGTTTATGGGTGGTGCAGACCTACGAGCAGTACTTC.

This chain links TRBV10-3 with TRBJ2-3; 8 nucleotides agree with TRBD2. Germline V lookup: CDR1 ENHRY, CDR2 SYGVKD. There are 16 residues in the CDR3. Germline trimming cut 10 bases from V and 1 base from J; bases unmatched to any gene: 13. The CDR3 DNA follows: TGTGCCACCTATCCGGGACTAGTTACCGGCACAGATACGCAGTATTTT. This codes for CATYPGLVTGTDTQYF.

CDR3 sequence reads: CASSLLVVSGSPLHF. The CDR3 DNA reads as TGTGCCAGCAGCTTACTTGTTGTGTCGGGTTCACCCCTCCACTTT. This chain links TRBV7-2 with TRBJ1-6; D not resolved. The CDR3 extends over 15 amino acids. The V end was cut by 2 bases, the J end by 9 bases, with 14 bases between. In germline, CDR1 is SGHTA, CDR2 FQGNSA.

The CDR3 sequence is CASSLLPGLGGEQYF. For the CDR3, the DNA is TGTGCCAGCAGTTTATTACCCGGACTCGGTGGCGAGCAGTACTTC. The J gene is TRBJ2-7, the V gene TRBV28, with TRBD2 as a possible D gene (5 bases). V lost 1 base, J lost 6 bases, and 16 bases lay in between. Germline CDR1 MDHEN, CDR2 SYDVKM. This CDR3 comprises 15 residues.

This clone was seen a few times. The chain carries TRBV19 and TRBJ2-1; the match to TRBD1 covers 10 bases. The V and J ends lost 6 bases and 2 bases, in that order; junction bases with no gene match: 4. In germline, CDR1 is LNHDA, CDR2 SQIVND (reference sequence). The CDR3 is made up of 15 amino acids. The chain's CDR3 is CASSDRGRPYNEQFF. The DNA of the CDR3 is TGTGCCAGTAGCGACAGGGGGCGACCCTACAATGAGCAGTTCTTC.

This clone was found a few times. This chain connects TRBV11-2 to TRBJ2-7; 15 bases match TRBD2. This CDR3 is 18 amino acids long. The junction had 8 bases not matched to a gene; V was cut back by 5 bases and J by 0 bases. Germline V gene data show CDR1 as SGHAT and CDR2 as FQNNGV. The CDR3 DNA reads TGTGCCAGCAGCCCGCCGGGACTAGCGGGGGGCTTCTCCTACGAGCAGTACTTC. Translating gives CASSPPGLAGGFSYEQYF.

The sample holds a few counts of this clone. DNA for the CDR3: TGTGCCTGGAGTACAGGGAGTTCACTCAATCAGCCCCAGCATTTT. This gives the protein CAWSTGSSLNQPQHF. The chain links TRBV30 to TRBJ1-5; tentatively, D is TRBD1 (6 bases). This CDR3 region has 15 residues. Germline V gene sequence: CDR1 GTSNPN, CDR2 SVGIG (reference sequence). Trimming left V 2 bases short and J 3 bases short, with 14 bases between.

This clone was counted between two and nine times. The chain has TRBV19 and TRBJ2-7, with a tentative D call TRBD1 (5 bases). V was cut by 10 bases and J by 3 bases, with 16 bases left in between. The germline CDR1 and CDR2 sequences are LNHDA and SQIVND (reference sequence). The CDR3 sequence is 13 residues long. Here the CDR3 DNA reads TGTGCCACCCTCGGGCAGGGCATCTACGAGCAGTACTTC. As protein: CATLGQGIYEQYF.

The rearrangement links TRBV19 to TRBJ1-2; TRBD1 matches 8 bases. The CDR3 covers 14 residues. V was pared by 4 bases and J by 1 base, with 2 bases of the junction left unmatched. Germline CDR1 reads LNHDA; CDR2 reads SQIVND (reference sequence). Written as DNA, the CDR3 is TGTGCCAGTAGTAACGGACAGGGTAACTATGGCTACACCTTC. It translates to CASSNGQGNYGYTF.

The table lists this clone with a few counts. CDR3 region: CASSAGTSGPYEQYF. For the CDR3, the DNA is TGTGCCAGCAGCGCGGGGACTAGCGGGCCCTACGAGCAGTACTTC. V gene TRBV5-4 combines with J gene TRBJ2-7; 12 positions agree with TRBD2. V was pared by 4 bases and J by 2 bases, with 4 bases of the junction left unmatched. Germline lookup yields CDR1 SGHNT and CDR2 YYREEE (reference sequence). The CDR3 spans 15 residues.

The chain couples TRBV12-5 to TRBJ2-2; TRBD2 matches at 11 bases. CDR3 length: 16 amino acids. The V gene end was trimmed by 5 bases and the J gene end by 5 bases; junction bases not matched to a gene: 7. Germline-derived CDR1 and CDR2 are LGHNT and FRNRAP. The CDR3 bases are TGTGCTAGTGGTCCGGGGGCTAGCGGGAGGACCGGGGAGCTGTTTTTT. Its translation is CASGPGASGRTGELFF. Together with reference TRBV12-5 and TRBJ2-2, the CDR3 gives the full variable domain: DARVTQTPRHKVTEMGQEVTMRCQPILGHNTVFWYRQTMMQGLELLAYFRNRAPLDDSGMPKDRFSAEMPDATLATLKIQPSEPRDSAVYFCASGPGASGRTGELFFGEGSRLTVL.

The V call is TRBV2, the J call TRBJ1-2; 9 nucleotides match TRBD1. The V gene end was trimmed by 6 bases and the J gene end by 2 bases; junction bases not matched to a gene: 13. The germline V gene encodes CDR1 SNHLY and CDR2 FYNNEI. The CDR3 runs 17 residues. The CDR3 coding sequence is TGTGCCAGCAGCGACTTACCAGGGGACAGGGCGAACTATGGCTACACCTTC. This gives the protein CASSDLPGDRANYGYTF.

This chain connects TRBV5-1 to TRBJ2-2; a weak D match, TRBD2 (6 bases). Germline V gene data show CDR1 as SGHRS and CDR2 as YFSETQ. The V gene lost 0 bases and the J gene lost 4 bases, with 10 bases spanning the gap. CDR3 length: 15 residues. The CDR3 sequence: CASSLVAAPTGELFF. CDR3 nucleotides: TGCGCCAGCAGCTTGGTAGCGGCCCCCACCGGGGAGCTGTTTTTT.

This clone was counted only a few times. The chain carries TRBV6-5 and TRBJ1-2, with D unresolved. Germline lookup yields CDR1 MNHEY and CDR2 SVGAGI. The CDR3 contains 15 residues. V was cut by 0 bases and J by 2 bases, with 10 bases left in between. This chain's CDR3 is CASSYSQNSNYGYTF. The DNA for the CDR3 is TGTGCCAGCAGTTACTCGCAGAACAGCAACTATGGCTACACCTTC.

This clone was counted a few times. The CDR3 sequence is CASSSDRGISETQYF. In DNA form, the CDR3 reads TGTGCCAGCTCATCGGACAGGGGGATATCAGAGACCCAGTACTTC. The rearrangement uses TRBV18 and TRBJ2-5; 10 nucleotides match TRBD1. This CDR3 comprises 15 residues. CDR1 and CDR2 from the germline V gene are KGHSH and LQKENI. V dropped 5 bases and J dropped 4; count of bases not matched to a gene: 7.

This clone was counted a few times. The chain joins TRBV5-8 to TRBJ1-3; TRBD1 matches at 9 bases. This CDR3 comprises 14 residues. Germline values: CDR1 SGHTS, CDR2 YDEGEE. The trim removed 10 bases at V and 2 bases at J, leaving 7 bases unmatched. DNA of the CDR3: TGTGCCGACACAGGGGGCCTAACTGGAAACACCATATATTTT. As protein: CADTGGLTGNTIYF.

The V call is TRBV13, the J call TRBJ2-7; 8 bases line up with TRBD2. The CDR3 length is 15 residues. Germline-derived CDR1 and CDR2 are PRHDT and FYEKMQ (reference sequence). J was trimmed by 3 bases and V by 5 bases; bases with no gene match: 9. This CDR3 reads CASSLRGEGRYEQYF. In DNA form, the CDR3 reads TGTGCCAGCAGCCTGCGGGGGGAGGGCCGCTACGAGCAGTACTTC.